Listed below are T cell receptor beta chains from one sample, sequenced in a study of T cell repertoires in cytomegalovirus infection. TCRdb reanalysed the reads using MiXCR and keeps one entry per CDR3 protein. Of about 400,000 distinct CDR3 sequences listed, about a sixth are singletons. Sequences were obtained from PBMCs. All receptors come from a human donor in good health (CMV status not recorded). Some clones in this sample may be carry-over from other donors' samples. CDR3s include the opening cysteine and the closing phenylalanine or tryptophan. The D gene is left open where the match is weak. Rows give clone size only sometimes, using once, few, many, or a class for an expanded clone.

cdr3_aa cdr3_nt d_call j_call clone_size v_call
CASSRRSSYNSPLHF TGTGCCAGCAGCCGAAGGAGCTCCTATAATTCACCCCTCCACTTT . TRBJ1-6 many TRBV12-3/TRBV12-4
CASSSDWGDEKLFF TGTGCCAGCAGCTCAGATTGGGGTGATGAAAAACTGTTTTTT . TRBJ1-4 few TRBV7-2
CASSVAGPGTYNEQFF TGTGCCAGCAGTGTTGCGGGGCCAGGGACCTACAATGAGCAGTTCTTC . TRBJ2-1 . TRBV2
CASSFKGGTEAFF TGTGCCAGCAGCTTCAAAGGGGGCACTGAAGCTTTCTTT . TRBJ1-1 many TRBV7-2
CAISGQGARVGTEAFF TGTGCCATCAGTGGACAGGGGGCGCGGGTGGGCACTGAAGCTTTCTTT TRBD1 TRBJ1-1 . TRBV10-3
CASSFPSEQYF TGTGCCAGCAGTTTCCCCAGCGAGCAGTACTTC . TRBJ2-7 . TRBV28
CASANPGQGRADTQYF TGTGCCAGCGCTAATCCGGGACAGGGGAGAGCAGATACGCAGTATTTT TRBD1 TRBJ2-3 . TRBV27
CASSLAGYQGLEKLFF TGTGCCAGCAGCTTAGCTGGGTACCAGGGTTTGGAAAAACTGTTTTTT . TRBJ1-4 few TRBV11-2
CASSEGGDYGYTF TGTGCCAGCAGTGAGGGGGGAGACTATGGCTACACCTTC . TRBJ1-2 . TRBV2
CASSPFGGLRTEAFF TGTGCCAGCAGCCCTTTTGGGGGGTTGCGCACTGAAGCTTTCTTT . TRBJ1-1 . TRBV7-9
CASSRDSSYNEQFF TGTGCCAGCAGTAGGGACAGCTCCTACAATGAGCAGTTCTTC TRBD1 TRBJ2-1 . TRBV6-8
CASSRGQGSLNEQFF TGTGCCAGCAGTCGAGGACAGGGTTCACTCAATGAGCAGTTCTTC TRBD1 TRBJ2-1 . TRBV3-1
CASRPGHGQPQHF TGTGCCAGCAGACCTGGGCACGGTCAGCCCCAGCATTTT . TRBJ1-5 . TRBV2
CAISERRLAGGPGDTQYF TGTGCCATCAGTGAGAGGAGACTAGCGGGGGGACCGGGAGATACGCAGTATTTT TRBD2 TRBJ2-3 few TRBV10-3
CASSQGQANLYGYTF TGTGCCAGCAGCCAGGGACAGGCGAATCTCTATGGCTACACCTTC TRBD1 TRBJ1-2 few TRBV7-2
CASQRERDSNEQFF TGTGCCAGCCAAAGAGAGCGGGACTCCAATGAGCAGTTCTTC TRBD2 TRBJ2-1 many TRBV12-3/TRBV12-4
CSAREVRQGASNQPQHF TGCAGTGCTAGAGAGGTGCGACAGGGGGCAAGCAATCAGCCCCAGCATTTT TRBD1 TRBJ1-5 few TRBV20-1
CSARPDSSGNTIYF TGCAGTGCTAGACCCGACAGCTCTGGAAACACCATATATTTT . TRBJ1-3 . TRBV20-1
CASSTRALAGGRETQYF TGTGCCAGCAGCACCCGCGCACTAGCGGGGGGCCGGGAGACCCAGTACTTC TRBD2 TRBJ2-5 many TRBV7-2
CASSKNYEQYF TGTGCCAGCAGCAAAAATTACGAGCAGTACTTC . TRBJ2-7 . TRBV5-3
CASSSGGGTGELFF TGTGCCAGCAGTTCGGGCGGGGGCACCGGGGAGCTGTTTTTT TRBD2 TRBJ2-2 few TRBV5-4
CASSQLFGRRNTEAFF TGCGCCAGCAGCCAACTCTTCGGACGGCGAAACACTGAAGCTTTCTTT . TRBJ1-1 . TRBV4-1
CASSFGTNKNTEAFF TGTGCCAGCAGCTTTGGGACGAACAAAAACACTGAAGCTTTCTTT . TRBJ1-1 many TRBV7-2
CASSLVVHTF TGTGCCAGCAGCTTGGTAGTGCACACCTTC . TRBJ1-2 . TRBV5-8
CSAYQRDFTEAFF TGCAGTGCTTATCAAAGGGATTTCACTGAAGCTTTCTTT . TRBJ1-1 . TRBV20-1
CASSSRRLAFNEQFF TGTGCCAGCAGCTCAAGGAGACTAGCGTTTAATGAGCAGTTCTTC TRBD2 TRBJ2-1 many TRBV7-8
CASSFYRGENEQFF TGTGCCAGCAGTTTTTACAGAGGGGAGAATGAGCAGTTCTTC . TRBJ2-1 . TRBV12-3/TRBV12-4
CASSLGTGSYYGYTF TGTGCCAGCAGCTTGGGTACGGGTAGTTACTATGGCTACACCTTC . TRBJ1-2 few TRBV5-6
CAIARTSGDNEQFF TGTGCCATCGCGCGGACTAGCGGGGATAATGAGCAGTTCTTC TRBD2 TRBJ2-1 few TRBV10-3
CASSPDSGNTIYF TGTGCCAGCAGCCCTGACTCTGGAAACACCATATATTTT . TRBJ1-3 many TRBV12-3/TRBV12-4
CASSLPSGGSETQYF TGTGCCAGCAGTCTACCTAGCGGGGGCAGTGAGACCCAGTACTTC TRBD2 TRBJ2-5 few TRBV12-3/TRBV12-4
CASSNRDTRYEQYF TGTGCCAGCAGCAACCGGGACACGCGATACGAGCAGTACTTC . TRBJ2-7 many TRBV11-1
CASSLTTGFTEAFF TGTGCCAGTAGTCTTACGACAGGGTTCACTGAAGCTTTCTTT TRBD1 TRBJ1-1 many TRBV19
CASSYSWTSVSYEQYF TGTGCCAGCAGTTACTCGTGGACTAGCGTTTCCTACGAGCAGTACTTC TRBD2 TRBJ2-7 . TRBV6-6
CASAGRTRGSDTQYF TGTGCCAGTGCGGGGAGGACTAGAGGTTCAGATACGCAGTATTTT TRBD2 TRBJ2-3 . TRBV6-2/TRBV6-3
CASSYSVAGQPQHF TGTGCCAGCAGTTACTCAGTCGCGGGTCAGCCCCAGCATTTT . TRBJ1-5 many TRBV6-6
CASRTAGGPDTQYF TGTGCCAGCAGGACCGCGGGGGGGCCAGATACGCAGTATTTT TRBD2 TRBJ2-3 few TRBV12-3/TRBV12-4
CASSRDGTSGSEQFF TGTGCCAGCAGCCGGGACGGGACTAGCGGGTCCGAGCAGTTCTTC TRBD2 TRBJ2-1 . TRBV5-4
CASRRGPYEQYF TGTGCCAGCAGGCGGGGCCCCTACGAGCAGTACTTC . TRBJ2-7 few TRBV28
CASSFGSIRTETQYF TGTGCCAGCAGCTTCGGTAGCATACGGACTGAGACCCAGTACTTC . TRBJ2-5 few TRBV11-2
CASSGSGSYNEQFF TGTGCCAGCAGCGGCAGCGGGAGTTACAATGAGCAGTTCTTC TRBD2 TRBJ2-1 many TRBV7-2
CASSFPEGEKLFF TGTGCCAGCAGCTTTCCTGAGGGGGAAAAACTGTTTTTT . TRBJ1-4 few TRBV7-9
CASSFRQGVGYTF TGTGCCAGCAGTTTTCGGCAGGGAGTGGGCTACACCTTC . TRBJ1-2 many TRBV12-3/TRBV12-4
CASSQPTDRGPYNEQFF TGCGCCAGCAGCCAACCAACAGACAGGGGCCCTTACAATGAGCAGTTCTTC TRBD1 TRBJ2-1 many TRBV4-1
CASSQNPNYGYTF TGTGCCAGCTCACAAAACCCGAACTATGGCTACACCTTC . TRBJ1-2 few TRBV18
CASSLRPDGTYNEQFF TGTGCCAGCAGCTTAAGACCGGACGGAACCTACAATGAGCAGTTCTTC . TRBJ2-1 . TRBV11-3
CASSYAPGLAPDTQYF TGTGCCAGCAGTTACGCCCCGGGACTAGCACCGGATACGCAGTATTTT TRBD2 TRBJ2-3 few TRBV6-5
CASSLAGTGNQPQDF TGTGCCAGCAGCTTAGCGGGGACAGGGAATCAGCCCCAGGATTTT TRBD1 TRBJ1-5 . TRBV7-2
CASSDPGRSYEQYF TGTGCCAGCAGCGACCCGGGGCGATCCTACGAGCAGTACTTC . TRBJ2-7 few TRBV5-3
CASSFTSQQAFF TGTGCCAGCAGCTTTACCAGCCAGCAGGCTTTCTTT . TRBJ1-1 many TRBV5-6
CSARTIGYNEQFF TGCAGTGCAAGGACCATTGGGTACAATGAGCAGTTCTTC . TRBJ2-1 . TRBV20-1
CASSVVDLSYEQYF TGTGCCAGCAGCGTAGTGGACCTCTCCTACGAGCAGTACTTC . TRBJ2-7 many TRBV7-2
CASSLESTKETQYF TGTGCCAGCAGCTTAGAATCGACAAAAGAGACCCAGTACTTC . TRBJ2-5 many TRBV7-2
CASSEWGYTF TGTGCCAGCAGTGAGTGGGGCTACACCTTC . TRBJ1-2 . TRBV2
CASSRSFTGTQYF TGTGCCAGCAGCCGCTCGTTTACGGGTACGCAGTATTTT . TRBJ2-3 . TRBV7-6